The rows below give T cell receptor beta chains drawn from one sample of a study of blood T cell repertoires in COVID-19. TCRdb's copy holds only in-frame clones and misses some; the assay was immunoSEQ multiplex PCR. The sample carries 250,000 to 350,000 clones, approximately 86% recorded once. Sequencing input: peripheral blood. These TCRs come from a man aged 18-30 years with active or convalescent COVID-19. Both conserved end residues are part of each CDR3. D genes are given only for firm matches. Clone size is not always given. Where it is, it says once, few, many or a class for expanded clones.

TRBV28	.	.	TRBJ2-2	TGTGCCAGCAGTTTAGAGTGGACCGGGGAGCTGTTTTTT	CASSLEWTGELFF
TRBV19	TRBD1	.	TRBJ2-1	TGTGCCAGTAGTATGGACAGGGGATCTTCCAATGAGCAGTTCTTC	CASSMDRGSSNEQFF
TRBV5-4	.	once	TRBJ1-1	TGTGCCAGCAGCGTGACAGTGAACACTGAAGCTTTCTTT	CASSVTVNTEAFF
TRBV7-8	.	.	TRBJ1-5	TGTGCCAGCAGCCTGGAAGGACAGAGAAATCAGCCCCAGCATTTT	CASSLEGQRNQPQHF
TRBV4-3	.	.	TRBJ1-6	TGCGCCAGCAGCCAGGACAGAGATTCACCCCTCCACTTT	CASSQDRDSPLHF
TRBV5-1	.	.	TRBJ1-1	TGCGCCAGCAGCCCGGGACATGCGAACACTGAAGCTTTCTTT	CASSPGHANTEAFF
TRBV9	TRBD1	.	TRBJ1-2	TGTGCCAGCAGCGTGGGACAGGGGTACAATTATGGCTACACCTTC	CASSVGQGYNYGYTF
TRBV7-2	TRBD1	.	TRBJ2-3	TGTGCCAGCAGCTTAGAGGGACAGGTTTCAGATACGCAGTATTTT	CASSLEGQVSDTQYF
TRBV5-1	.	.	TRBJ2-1	TGCGCCAGCAGGAGGGGCGGGGCCCTCAATGAGCAGTTCTTC	CASRRGGALNEQFF
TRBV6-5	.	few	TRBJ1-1	TGTGCCAGCAGACGGACAGTGGGCACTGAAGCTTTCTTT	CASRRTVGTEAFF
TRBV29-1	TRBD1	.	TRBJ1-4	TGCAGCGGTCGGGTGACAGGGAGGGAAAAACTGTTTTTT	CSGRVTGREKLFF
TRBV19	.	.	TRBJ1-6	TGTGCCAGTAGTATGGAGGGAGGGGTCCGCTCACCCCTCCACTTT	CASSMEGGVRSPLHF
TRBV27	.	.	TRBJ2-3	TGTGCCAGCAGTTTACCCTATAGCACAGATACGCAGTATTTT	CASSLPYSTDTQYF
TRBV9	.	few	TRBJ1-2	TGTGCCAGCAGCGCTAATAAAGGACAGCTGATTGGAAACTATGGCTACACCTTC	CASSANKGQLIGNYGYTF
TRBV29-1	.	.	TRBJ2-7	TGCAGCGTTGAGCAGGCGGGATACGAGCAGTACTTC	CSVEQAGYEQYF
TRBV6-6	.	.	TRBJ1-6	TGTGCCAGCAGTTACCCGAGTAATTCACCCCTCCACTTT	CASSYPSNSPLHF
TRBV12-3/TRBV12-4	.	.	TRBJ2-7	TGTGCCAGCAGCAGGCCTTCTGGCGAGCAGTACTTC	CASSRPSGEQYF
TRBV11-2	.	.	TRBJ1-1	TGTGCCAGCAGCTTGGGAACACAGGGATTGGGTGAAGCTTTCTTT	CASSLGTQGLGEAFF
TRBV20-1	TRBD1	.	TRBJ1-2	TGCAGTGCTAGTATAGGGACAGGGGGCGAGGGCTACACCTTC	CSASIGTGGEGYTF
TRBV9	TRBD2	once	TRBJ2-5	TGTGCCAGCAGCCTGGGACTAGCGGGGGGGCGAGAGACCCAGTACTTC	CASSLGLAGGRETQYF
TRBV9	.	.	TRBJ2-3	TGTGCCAGCAGCGTAGGGCGGGGGCCTAGCACAGATACGCAGTATTTT	CASSVGRGPSTDTQYF
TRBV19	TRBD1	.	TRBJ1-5	TGTGCCAGTAGGAGGACAGGGGATAGCAATCAGCCCCAGCATTTT	CASRRTGDSNQPQHF
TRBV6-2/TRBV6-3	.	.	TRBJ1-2	TGTGCCAGCAGTCCGGCGGGGGGAGCTAACTATGGCTACACCTTC	CASSPAGGANYGYTF
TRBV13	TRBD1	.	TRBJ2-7	TGTGCCAGCAGCTTGGGGACAGGGCAGAACGAGCAGTACTTC	CASSLGTGQNEQYF
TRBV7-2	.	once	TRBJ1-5	TGTGCCAGCAGGCGACAGTATAGCAATCAGCCCCAGCATTTT	CASRRQYSNQPQHF
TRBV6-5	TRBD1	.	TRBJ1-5	TGTGCCAGCAGTTACCGGCAGGGGGTCAATCAGCCCCAGCATTTT	CASSYRQGVNQPQHF
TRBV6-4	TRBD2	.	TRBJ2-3	TGTGCCAGCAGTCAGAGCGGGGGGGCTGCAGATACGCAGTATTTT	CASSQSGGAADTQYF
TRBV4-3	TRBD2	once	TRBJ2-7	TGCGCCAGCAGCCTTAGACTAGCGGGGGGGCTAAACGAGCAGTACTTC	CASSLRLAGGLNEQYF
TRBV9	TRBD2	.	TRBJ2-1	TGTGCCAGCACCCTGGGGCTAGCGGAAAACAATGAGCAGTTCTTC	CASTLGLAENNEQFF
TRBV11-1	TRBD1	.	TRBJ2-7	TGTGCCAGCAGCGAAGCAGGGACAGGGGGCGTGTACGAGCAGTACTTC	CASSEAGTGGVYEQYF
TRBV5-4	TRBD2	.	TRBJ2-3	TGTGCCAGCAGCTCCTGGACTAGCGGAACCGATAGCACAGATACGCAGTATTTT	CASSSWTSGTDSTDTQYF
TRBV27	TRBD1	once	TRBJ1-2	TGTGCCAGCAAGACAGGGGACTACTATGGCTACACCTTC	CASKTGDYYGYTF
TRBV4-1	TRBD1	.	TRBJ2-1	TGCGCCAGCAGCCTCGGACAGGGAGCTTACAATGAGCAGTTCTTC	CASSLGQGAYNEQFF
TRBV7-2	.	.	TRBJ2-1	TGTGCCAGCAGATCGGGGTTTCACGGCAATGAGCAGTTCTTC	CASRSGFHGNEQFF
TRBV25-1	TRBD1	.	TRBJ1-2	TGTGCCAGCAGTGAACTGGACAGGGGGTTTCATGGCTACACCTTC	CASSELDRGFHGYTF
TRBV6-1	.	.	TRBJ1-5	TGTGCCAGCAGTGAACAGGGTCCCGCCCTGGAGCCCCAGCATTTT	CASSEQGPALEPQHF
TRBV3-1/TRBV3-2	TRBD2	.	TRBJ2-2	TGTGCCAGCAGCCCTAGCGGGGGGCCAAACACCGGGGAGCTGTTTTTT	CASSPSGGPNTGELFF
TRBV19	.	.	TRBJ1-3	TGTGCCAGTAGTATCTCGGGGGATGGAAACACCATATATTTT	CASSISGDGNTIYF
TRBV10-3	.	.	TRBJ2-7	TGTGCCATCAGTGATGGGCAGAGTGTCGCCTACGAGCAGTACTTC	CAISDGQSVAYEQYF
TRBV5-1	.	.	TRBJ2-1	TGCGCCAGCAGCTTGAGTACAGGGAATTTCAATGAGCAGTTCTTC	CASSLSTGNFNEQFF
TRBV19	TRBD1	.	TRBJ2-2	TGTGCCAGTATTCTGACAGGGGGCGCGGACGGGGAGCTGTTTTTT	CASILTGGADGELFF
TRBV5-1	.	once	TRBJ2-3	TGCGCCAGCAGCTTGGGGGGCGTTCCAGATACGCAGTATTTT	CASSLGGVPDTQYF
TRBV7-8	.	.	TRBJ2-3	TGTGCCAGCAGCCCCAGTCAAGGCACAGATACGCAGTATTTT	CASSPSQGTDTQYF
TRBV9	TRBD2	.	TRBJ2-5	TGTGCCAGCAGCGTAGGAGCGGGGGGGCCAGGAGAGACCCAGTACTTC	CASSVGAGGPGETQYF
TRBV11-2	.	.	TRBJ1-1	TGTGCCAGCAGCTTACAGGGGATGAACACTGAAGCTTTCTTT	CASSLQGMNTEAFF
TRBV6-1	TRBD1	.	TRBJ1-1	TGTGCCAGCAGTGAACCACAGGGGGGCACTGAAGCTTTCTTT	CASSEPQGGTEAFF
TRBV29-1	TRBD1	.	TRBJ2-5	TGCAGCGCCTTTACAGGGGGCGGTGAGACCCAGTACTTC	CSAFTGGGETQYF
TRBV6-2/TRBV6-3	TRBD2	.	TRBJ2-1	TGTGCCAGCAGTTTCGGACTAGCGGGGTCCAATGAGCAGTTCTTC	CASSFGLAGSNEQFF
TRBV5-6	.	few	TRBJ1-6	TGTGCCAGCAGCACCGGGGGTCCGAATTCACCCCTCCACTTT	CASSTGGPNSPLHF
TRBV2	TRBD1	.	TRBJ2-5	TGTGCCAGCAGCCCCACAGGGGTTAGGCCAGAGACCCAGTACTTC	CASSPTGVRPETQYF
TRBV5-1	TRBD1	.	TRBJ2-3	TGCGCCAGCAGGACAGGGATTTATGATACGCAGTATTTT	CASRTGIYDTQYF
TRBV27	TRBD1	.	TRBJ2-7	TGTGCCAGCAGTACTCAACAGGGGGGTAGCTCCTACGAGCAGTACTTC	CASSTQQGGSSYEQYF
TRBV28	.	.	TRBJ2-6	TGTGCCAGCTCCCTTCCCGGGACTTGGGCCTCTGGGGCCAACGTCCTGACTTTC	CASSLPGTWASGANVLTF
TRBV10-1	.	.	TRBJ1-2	TGCGCCAGCAGCCCCGACACCTTCTATGGCTACACCTTC	CASSPDTFYGYTF